This T cell receptor (beta chain) was sequenced in a study of blood T cells in healthy people across ages. A note on this clonotype: Its target is unknown.

The V end was cut by 1 base, the J end by 8 bases, with 11 bases between. The CDR3 sequence is 14 residues long. Germline loops: CDR1 SEHNR, CDR2 FQNEAQ (reference sequence). Study findings and constraints: Lack of knowledge of donor CMV status possibly confounded expanded clonotype changes.

PCR was performed a second time for about 7 to 11 cycles using a sample-barcoded 5' primer and a J-beta primer mix. TCRdb reprocessed the 5' RACE reads via MiXCR and lists one record per CDR3 protein. The sample records over a million distinct CDR3 sequences, 25% being singletons. The sample was also reused in another study, on T cells of mothers and their children. That work adds: Study donors consisted of a few healthy Caucasian mothers and their six children.

The TCR was taken from a girl under 10 years old in good health. The chain is built from TRBV7-9 and TRBJ2-2; D is undetermined. The sequencing input was blood. CDR3 amino acids: CASSLVLLPGELFF. The CDR3 DNA reads TGTGCCAGCAGCTTAGTGCTCTTGCCGGGGGAGCTGTTTTTT. The full variable domain, completed using reference TRBV7-9 and TRBJ2-2, is DTGVSQNPRHKITKRGQNVTFRCDPISEHNRLYWYRQTLGQGPEFLTYFQNEAQLEKSRLLSDRFSAERPKGSFSTLEIQRTEQGDSAMYLCASSLVLLPGELFFGEGSRLTVL.